This entry lists 9 T cell receptor beta chains sequenced from one sample in a study of blood T cell repertoires in COVID-19. Produced via immunoSEQ multiplex PCR; TCRdb's table is partial and in-frame only. This table holds about 150,000 clones, roughly 80% found once. Sequences were obtained from peripheral blood. Receptors originate from a woman aged 55-69 years with COVID-19, enrolled during active disease.

As DNA, the CDR3 is TGTGCCAGCAGCCAATCAGGGAGGGAGGAAAAACTGTTTTTT. It translates to CASSQSGREEKLFF. The chain joins TRBV3-1 (or the pseudogene TRBV3-2) to TRBJ1-4, with TRBD1 as a possible D gene (5 bases). V lost 2 bases and J lost 8, with 12 bases in between. CDR3 length: 14 residues. The germline V gene has CDR1 LGHDT and CDR2 YNNKEL (reference sequence).

The chain recombines TRBV14 with TRBJ1-4; 9 bases line up with TRBD1. Trimming at V came to 4 bases and at J to 7 bases, leaving 4 bases not matched to a gene. Germline CDR1 reads SGHDN; CDR2 reads FVKESK. This CDR3 spans 14 amino acids. The chain's CDR3 is CASSRTGGTEKLFF. As DNA, the CDR3 is TGTGCCAGCAGCCGTACAGGGGGCACTGAAAAACTGTTTTTT.

Only a few counts were recorded for this clone. V and J are TRBV6-5 and TRBJ2-2; 9 positions agree with TRBD1. The V gene's germline CDR1 is MNHEY and CDR2 SVGAGI. The CDR3 is made up of 14 amino acids. After removal of 6 bases from V and 6 bases from J, the junction contained 5 bases not matched to a gene. The CDR3 reads CASRGDRGSGELFF. The CDR3, as DNA: TGTGCCAGCAGAGGAGACAGGGGGTCCGGGGAGCTGTTTTTT.

The rearrangement uses TRBV11-2 and TRBJ2-1; 10 bases match TRBD2. Germline CDR1 and CDR2: SGHAT and FQNNGV. The CDR3 consists of 16 residues. V was clipped by 1 base and J by 9 bases; unmatched bases: 9. CDR3 sequence (DNA): TGTGCCAGCAGCTTAGGGGCTAGCGGGAGTTCGGGTGAGCAGTTCTTC. It specifies CASSLGASGSSGEQFF.

The chain has TRBV25-1 and TRBJ2-2; D may be TRBD2 (5 bases). The germline V and J ends were trimmed by 3 bases and 4 bases, with 12 bases remaining between them. Germline CDR1 reads MGHDK; CDR2 reads SYGVNS. The CDR3 covers 15 residues. The DNA of the CDR3 is TGTGCCAGCAGTGAGATGGGAGCGGCCACCGGGGAGCTGTTTTTT. It codes for CASSEMGAATGELFF. The full variable domain, in which reference TRBV25-1 and TRBJ2-2 provide the parts outside the CDR3, is EADIYQTPRYLVIGTGKKITLECSQTMGHDKMYWYQQDPGMELHLIHYSYGVNSTEKGDLSSESTVSRIRTEHFPLTLESARPSHTSQYLCASSEMGAATGELFFGEGSRLTVL.

This clone has only a few counts. The rearrangement uses TRBV21-1 and TRBJ1-3; the D call in the table, TRBD1, was not verified against the DNA. TRBV21-1 is a pseudogene locus. This CDR3 is built from 17 residues. The CDR3 coding sequence is TGTGCCAGCAGCGGTCCTACGACAGGCCTCTCTGGAAACACCATATATTTT. Its translation is CASSGPTTGLSGNTIYF.

CDR3 in amino acids: CASGLSTYNQPQHF. The DNA of the CDR3 is TGTGCTAGTGGTTTATCCACCTACAATCAGCCCCAGCATTTT. The chain is built from TRBV12-5 and TRBJ1-5; no definite D call. The CDR3 is 14 residues long. Trimming shortened V by 3 bases and J by 3 bases, and 9 bases separated the two germline ends. Germline loops: CDR1 LGHNT, CDR2 FRNRAP.

The chain links TRBV6-1 to TRBJ1-5, with 7 bases matching TRBD1. CDR1 and CDR2 (germline): MNHNS, SASEGT. CDR3 length equals 13 residues. Trimming removed 3 bases from V and 5 bases from J; junction bases left unmatched: 1. The CDR3 sequence: CASSDTGDQPQHF. CDR3 DNA sequence: TGTGCCAGCAGTGACACAGGGGATCAGCCCCAGCATTTT.

The chain employs TRBV5-1 and TRBJ1-1, with D unresolved. Trimming stripped 3 bases from V and 0 bases from J, with 12 bases between. This CDR3 is 15 amino acids long. Germline V gene data show CDR1 as SGHRS and CDR2 as YFSETQ. The CDR3 DNA follows: TGCGCCAGCAGCTCCCTTCCTGAGATGAACACTGAAGCTTTCTTT. Translation: CASSSLPEMNTEAFF.